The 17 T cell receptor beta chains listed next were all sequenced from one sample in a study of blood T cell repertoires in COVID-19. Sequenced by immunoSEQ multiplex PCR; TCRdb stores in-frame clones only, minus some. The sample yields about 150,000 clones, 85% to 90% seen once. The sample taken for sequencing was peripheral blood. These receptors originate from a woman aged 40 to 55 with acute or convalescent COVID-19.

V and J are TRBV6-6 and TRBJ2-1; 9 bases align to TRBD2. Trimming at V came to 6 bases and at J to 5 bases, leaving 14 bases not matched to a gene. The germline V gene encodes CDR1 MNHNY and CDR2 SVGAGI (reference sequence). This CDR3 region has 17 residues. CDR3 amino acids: CASSRPGGGGLHNEQFF. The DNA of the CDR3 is TGTGCCAGCAGCCGACCGGGCGGGGGGGGCCTTCACAATGAGCAGTTCTTC.

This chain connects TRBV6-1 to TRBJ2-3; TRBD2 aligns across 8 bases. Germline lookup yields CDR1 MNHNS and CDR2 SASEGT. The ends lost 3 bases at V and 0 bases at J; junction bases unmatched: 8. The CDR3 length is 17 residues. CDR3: CASSDRAGGSSTDTQYF. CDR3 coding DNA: TGTGCCAGCAGTGATCGGGCGGGGGGTTCTAGCACAGATACGCAGTATTTT.

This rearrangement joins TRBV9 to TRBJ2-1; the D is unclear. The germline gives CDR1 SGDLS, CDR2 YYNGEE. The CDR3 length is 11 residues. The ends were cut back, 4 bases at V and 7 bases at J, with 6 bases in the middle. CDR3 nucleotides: TGTGCCAGCAGCCCCGCGAATGAGCAGTTCTTC. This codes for CASSPANEQFF.

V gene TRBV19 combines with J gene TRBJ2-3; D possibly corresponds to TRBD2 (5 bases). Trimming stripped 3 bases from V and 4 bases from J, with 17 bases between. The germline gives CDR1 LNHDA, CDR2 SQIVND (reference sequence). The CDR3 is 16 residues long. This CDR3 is CASSIPVGVGSDTQYF. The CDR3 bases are TGTGCCAGTAGTATCCCCGTGGGAGTTGGGTCAGATACGCAGTATTTT.

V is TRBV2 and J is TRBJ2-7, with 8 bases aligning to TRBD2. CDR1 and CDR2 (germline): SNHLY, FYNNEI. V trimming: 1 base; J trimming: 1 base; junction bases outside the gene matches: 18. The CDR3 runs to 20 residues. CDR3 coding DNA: TGTGCCAGCAGTGAAGATCAAGCGGGGGAGAACCGAGGGTTTTCCTACGAGCAGTACTTC. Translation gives CASSEDQAGENRGFSYEQYF.

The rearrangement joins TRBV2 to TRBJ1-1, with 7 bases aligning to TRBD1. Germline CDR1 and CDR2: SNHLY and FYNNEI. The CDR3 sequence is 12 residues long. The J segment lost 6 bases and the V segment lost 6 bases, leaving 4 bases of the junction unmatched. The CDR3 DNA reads TGTGCCAGCAGCAAACAGGGGTCTGAAGCTTTCTTT. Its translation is CASSKQGSEAFF.

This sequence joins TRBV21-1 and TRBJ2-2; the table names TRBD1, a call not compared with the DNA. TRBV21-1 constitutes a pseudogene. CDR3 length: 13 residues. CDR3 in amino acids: CASRIGGTGELFF. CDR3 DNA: TGTGCCAGCAGAATAGGGGGAACCGGGGAGCTGTTTTTT.

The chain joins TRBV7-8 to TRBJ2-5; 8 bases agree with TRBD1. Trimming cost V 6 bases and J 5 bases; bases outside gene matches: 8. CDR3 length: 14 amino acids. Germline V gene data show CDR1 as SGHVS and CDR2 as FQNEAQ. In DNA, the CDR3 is TGTGCCAGCAGGTCCAGGGGGCAGAGGGAGACCCAGTACTTC. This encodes CASRSRGQRETQYF.

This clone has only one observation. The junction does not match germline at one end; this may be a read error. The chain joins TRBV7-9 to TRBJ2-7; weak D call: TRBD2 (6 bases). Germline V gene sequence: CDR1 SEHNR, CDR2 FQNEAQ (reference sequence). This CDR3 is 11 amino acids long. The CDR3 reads CASSHIAGLAF. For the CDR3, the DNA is TGTGCCAGCAGCCACATCGCGGGGTTGGCCTTC.

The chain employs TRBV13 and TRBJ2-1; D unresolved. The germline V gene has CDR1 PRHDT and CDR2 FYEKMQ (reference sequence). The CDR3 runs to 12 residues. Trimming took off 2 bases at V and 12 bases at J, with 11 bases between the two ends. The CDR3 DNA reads TGTGCCAGCAGCTTAACTTCCGAGAGGCAGTTCTTC. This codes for CASSLTSERQFF.

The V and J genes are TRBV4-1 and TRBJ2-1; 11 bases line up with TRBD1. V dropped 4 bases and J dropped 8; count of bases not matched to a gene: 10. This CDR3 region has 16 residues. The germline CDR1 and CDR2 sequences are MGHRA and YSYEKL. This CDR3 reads CASSPVGTGGSYEQFF. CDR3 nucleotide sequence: TGCGCCAGCAGCCCCGTAGGGACAGGGGGTAGCTATGAGCAGTTCTTC.

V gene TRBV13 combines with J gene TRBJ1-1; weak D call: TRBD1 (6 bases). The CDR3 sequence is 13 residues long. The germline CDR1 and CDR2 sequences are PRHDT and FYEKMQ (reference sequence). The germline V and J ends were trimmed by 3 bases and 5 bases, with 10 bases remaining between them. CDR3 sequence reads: CASSFRGFTEAFF. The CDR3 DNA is TGTGCCAGCAGCTTCAGGGGATTTACTGAAGCTTTCTTT.

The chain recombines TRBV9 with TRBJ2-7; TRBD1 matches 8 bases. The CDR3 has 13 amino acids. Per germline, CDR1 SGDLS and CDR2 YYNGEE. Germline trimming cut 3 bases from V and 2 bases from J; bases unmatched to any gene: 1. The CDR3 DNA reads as TGTGCCAGCAGCGAACAGGGGGCCTACGAGCAGTACTTC. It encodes CASSEQGAYEQYF.

Here the CDR3 reads CASSDGTGKNTEAFF. CDR3 nucleotide sequence: TGTGCCAGCAGCGACGGGACAGGGAAGAACACTGAAGCTTTCTTT. This chain connects TRBV7-8 to TRBJ1-1, with 9 bases lining up with TRBD1. The CDR3 length is 15 residues. Per the germline V gene, CDR1 is SGHVS and CDR2 is FQNEAQ. V lost 5 bases to trimming and J lost 1 base; unmatched junction nucleotides: 5.

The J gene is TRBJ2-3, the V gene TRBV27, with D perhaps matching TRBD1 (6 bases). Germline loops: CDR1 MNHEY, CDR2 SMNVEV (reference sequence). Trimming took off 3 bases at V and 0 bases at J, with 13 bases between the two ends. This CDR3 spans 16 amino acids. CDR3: CASSFSGQASTDTQYF. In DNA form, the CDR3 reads TGTGCCAGCAGTTTCTCGGGACAAGCGAGCACAGATACGCAGTATTTT.

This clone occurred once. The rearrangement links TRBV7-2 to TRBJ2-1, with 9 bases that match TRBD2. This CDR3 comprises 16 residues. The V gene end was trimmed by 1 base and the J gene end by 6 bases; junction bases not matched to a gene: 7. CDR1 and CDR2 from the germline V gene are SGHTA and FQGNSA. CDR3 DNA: TGTGCCAGCAGCTTAGTGGGCGGGGGGGCCTCCAATGAGCAGTTCTTC. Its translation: CASSLVGGGASNEQFF. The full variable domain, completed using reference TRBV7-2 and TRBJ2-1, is GAGVSQSPSNKVTEKGKDVELRCDPISGHTALYWYRQSLGQGLEFLIYFQGNSAPDKSGLPSDRFSAERTGGSVSTLTIQRTQQEDSAVYLCASSLVGGGASNEQFFGPGTRLTVL.

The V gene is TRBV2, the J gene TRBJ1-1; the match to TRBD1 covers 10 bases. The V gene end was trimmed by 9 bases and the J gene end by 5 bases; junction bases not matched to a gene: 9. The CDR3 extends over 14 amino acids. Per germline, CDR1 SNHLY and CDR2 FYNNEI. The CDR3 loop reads CARATGGQGTEAFF. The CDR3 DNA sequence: TGTGCCAGGGCGACAGGGGGCCAAGGTACTGAAGCTTTCTTT. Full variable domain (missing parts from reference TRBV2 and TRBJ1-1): EPEVTQTPSHQVTQMGQEVILRCVPISNHLYFYWYRQILGQKVEFLVSFYNNEISEKSEIFDDQFSVERPDGSNFTLKIRSTKLEDSAMYFCARATGGQGTEAFFGQGTRLTVV.